A single TCR beta chain is shown here with its context. The clone's antigen remains unknown. No much larger clone exists at a distance of one base, and base qualities are not known. Germline trimming amounts to 1 base on V and 6 bases on J, with 11 as the count of junction bases outside the gene matches. Based on the germline V gene (reference sequence), the CDR1 and CDR2 sequences are LNHDA and SQIVND. The CDR3 goes from the cysteine to the phenylalanine over 16 residues. The kept DNA is CDR3 alone, 48 bases in frame from the first base. These data belong to a study of Ad26.COV2.S vaccination and SARS-CoV-2 variants (dated by TCRdb to about 2021). General notes on the study: Vaccine-arm donors came from COV1001, a multicentre, randomized, double-blind, placebo-controlled phase I-IIa trial of Ad26.COV2.S in healthy adults. Throughout the experiments and outcome assessment, investigators stayed blinded to trial group allocation. Trial participants were randomized into five groups of five: low-dose or high-dose Ad26.COV2.S given once or twice, or placebo on both occasions. The TCR-sequenced set comprised approximately 30 samples: some 20 Ad26.COV2.S vaccine recipients, 5 placebo recipients and 8 SARS-CoV-2 convalescent individuals. Ad26.COV2.S was administered intramuscularly at 5 x 10^10 or 1 x 10^11 viral particles, either as a single shot or as two shots given 56 days apart. The specificity and breadth of SARS-CoV-2-reactive T cell receptors after Ad26.COV2.S vaccination were assessed by TCRbeta repertoire sequencing.

This specimen's treatment or condition label, per the study, means: roughly 19 received Ad26.COV2.S at low or high dose, single or two shots; several received placebo; per-sample allocation not given. Repertoires of vaccine and placebo recipients were sequenced from samples collected on day 63 after the first injection. In Cohort 1b, about 25 adults aged 18-55 years were enrolled at a single site in Boston, USA, between 29 July and 7 August 2020. Ad26.COV2.S was a replication-incompetent adenovirus type 26 vector expressing a prefusion-stabilized SARS-CoV-2 spike protein from the original Wuhan strain. TCRbeta CDR3 regions were sequenced with the immunoSEQ Assay. After extraction, genomic DNA underwent amplification by bias-controlled multiplex PCR, followed by high-throughput sequencing. Turning to the authors' computational methods: To quantify the absolute abundance of every unique TCRbeta CDR3 region, sequences were collapsed and filtered. Usable DNA was measured by amplifying reference genes present in all nucleated cells, and TCRbeta template counts were normalized to that usable DNA to estimate T cell fraction. Repertoire TCRs were annotated as SARS-CoV-2-specific by exact matching of V gene, CDR3 amino acid sequence and J gene to a known reactive TCR set. MIRA supplied the reference SARS-CoV-2 TCR set, which was filtered for enrichment in COVID-19-positive ImmuneCODE repertoires so that public or cross-reactive TCRs were removed. Based on the MIRA antigens, annotated TCRs were further analysed at the level of specific ORF or position within ORF. Breadth was defined as annotated unique rearrangements over total unique productive rearrangements; depth was the summed frequency of those rearrangements. Group comparisons of TCR breadth used two-sided Wilcoxon rank-sum tests. Sourced from immuneACCESS, this table was stored by TCRdb with only in-frame sequences that have V and J called. A share of the clones is absent; for the studies checked, an unresolved V gene accounts for under half, and the remainder has no known explanation. That table is the source of V, J and clone size, and D and trimming were worked out from the DNA. Counted in this sample were about 480,000 clones; around 88% of them appeared once. Of the sample, over 10% falls within the top ten clones.

General findings and caveats noted by the study authors: The study was not powered to compare responses between vaccine doses or regimens. Non-spike TCR breadth was comparable between vaccine and placebo recipients, consistent with the vaccine containing only spike. It was noted by the authors that total T cell responses may have been underestimated by the TCR breadth and depth analyses. Higher spike-specific TCR breadth was observed in Ad26.COV2.S recipients than in placebo recipients (P = 0.0014). After vaccination, substantial breadth of spike-specific CD8+ and CD4+ T cell responses was reported.

The sample in question was peripheral blood, obtained in a trial of Ad26.COV2.S vaccine versus placebo. This sequence was found in a person aged 18-65 years who received the Ad26.COV2.S COVID-19 vaccine or a placebo. The chain joins TRBV19 to TRBJ1-1; 7 central nucleotides agree with TRBD1. The CDR3 region: CASSIGSPDRAPEAFF. In nucleotides, the sequence is TGTGCCAGTAGTATAGGGTCCCCCGACAGGGCCCCTGAAGCTTTCTTT.